These T cell receptor beta chains were read from a single sample in a study of T-cell memory formation after mild COVID-19. TCRdb analysed the 5' RACE reads with MiXCR anew, one entry per CDR3 protein. This table holds under 250,000 distinct CDR3 sequences, about 27% found once. The sequenced material came from PBMCs or a T cell subset sorted from them (not recorded which). Source of these receptors: an adult woman who had mild COVID-19 (a few samples of this study predate the infection). Cell type and time point are not known. Both conserved end residues are part of each CDR3. The order of the fields is J gene, clone size, V gene, D gene, CDR3 DNA, CDR3 protein. D genes are given only for firm matches. A row's size may be missing; if present it is once, few, many or a size class.

>TRBJ2-1|NA|TRBV30|TRBD2
TGTGCCTGGAGTGGGGGACTAGCGCCTAATGAGCAGTTCTTC
CAWSGGLAPNEQFF
>TRBJ2-5|few|TRBV19|NA
TGTGCCAGTAGTAGGCAGGGGCAAGAGACCCAGTACTTC
CASSRQGQETQYF
>TRBJ2-2|NA|TRBV19|NA
TGTGCCAGTAGGGGTTTTCAGGAGCTGTTTTTT
CASRGFQELFF
>TRBJ1-5|NA|TRBV9|NA
TGTGCCAGCAGCGTAGGGACAGCGGGCAATCAGCCCCAGCATTTT
CASSVGTAGNQPQHF
>TRBJ2-7|NA|TRBV7-3|NA
TGTGCCAGCAGCCTTCTGGCAGGGAGGTACGAGCAGTACTTC
CASSLLAGRYEQYF
>TRBJ1-1|NA|TRBV29-1|NA
TGCAGCGTTGAGCCACAGGGAGGCCGACAAGCTTTCTTT
CSVEPQGGRQAFF
>TRBJ2-1|NA|TRBV5-1|NA
TGCGCCAGCAGCTCGCCACTAGCAGGTCCCTCCAATGAGCAGTTCTTC
CASSSPLAGPSNEQFF
>TRBJ2-5|NA|TRBV2|TRBD2
TGTGCCAGCAGTCCCTTGACTAGCGGTTCAGGGACCCAGTACTTC
CASSPLTSGSGTQYF
>TRBJ2-2|few|TRBV20-1|NA
TGCAGTGCTATATACACCGGGGAGCTGTTTTTT
CSAIYTGELFF
>TRBJ2-1|few|TRBV2|TRBD2
TGTGCCAGCAGTGAAAATAGCGGGGGGTACAATGAGCAGTTCTTC
CASSENSGGYNEQFF
>TRBJ2-1|NA|TRBV20-1|TRBD1
TGCAGTGCTCCCCGGGGGGACAGGGTCACGGATGAGCAGTTCTTC
CSAPRGDRVTDEQFF